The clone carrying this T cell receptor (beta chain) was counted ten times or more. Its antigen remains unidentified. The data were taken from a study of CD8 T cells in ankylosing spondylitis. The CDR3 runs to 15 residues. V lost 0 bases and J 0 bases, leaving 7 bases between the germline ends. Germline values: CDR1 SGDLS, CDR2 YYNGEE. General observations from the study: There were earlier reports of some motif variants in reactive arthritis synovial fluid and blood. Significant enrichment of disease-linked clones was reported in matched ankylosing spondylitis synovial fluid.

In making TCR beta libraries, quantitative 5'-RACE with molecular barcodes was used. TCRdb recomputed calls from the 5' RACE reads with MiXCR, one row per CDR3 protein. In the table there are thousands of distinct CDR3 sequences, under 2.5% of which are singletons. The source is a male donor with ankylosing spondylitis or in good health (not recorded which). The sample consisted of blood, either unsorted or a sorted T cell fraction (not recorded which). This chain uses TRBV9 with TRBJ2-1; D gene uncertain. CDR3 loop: CASSVVSSSYNEQFF. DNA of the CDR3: TGTGCCAGCAGCGTAGTCTCGTCCTCCTACAATGAGCAGTTCTTC.